This TCR beta chain originates from a study of Ad26.COV2.S vaccination and SARS-CoV-2 variants. This clone was observed a single time. Treatment in this sample: around 19 received Ad26.COV2.S at low or high dose, single or two shots; roughly 5 received placebo; per-sample allocation not given. Day 63 after the first vaccine or placebo injection was the time point for sampling. A Boston adult aged 18-55 years was the donor. The protocol was immunoSEQ multiplex PCR, while the TCRdb copy is restricted to in-frame clones and leaves out a portion. Of about 320,000 clones listed, 86% are singletons. This receptor was identified in a person between 18 and 65 years old who received the Ad26.COV2.S COVID-19 vaccine or a placebo. Sequences were derived from peripheral blood, sampled in a trial of Ad26.COV2.S vaccine versus placebo.

Here the CDR3 DNA reads TGTGCCAGCAGCGTAACCCCTGCGGCAACTAATGAAAAACTGTTTTTT. Amino acids: CASSVTPAATNEKLFF. V gene TRBV9 combines with J gene TRBJ1-4, with D unresolved. Deletions cut 1 base from V and 0 bases from J, with 10 bases between. There are 16 residues in the CDR3. The germline gives CDR1 SGDLS, CDR2 YYNGEE.